This TCR beta chain appears in the sequencing data of a study of PD-1 blockade in classical Hodgkin lymphoma. Time point denoted: cycle 4 day 1 (C4D1), after more than five weeks of nivolumab. Relapse was seen in all patients after autologous stem cell transplantation, and brentuximab vedotin exposure was variable. Repertoires were generated with immunoSEQ multiplex PCR, while TCRdb's copy carries only in-frame clones and drops some. The data contain roughly 100,000 clones, about 77% of them singletons. The CDR3 is 14 amino acids. V lost 4 bases, J lost 3 bases, and 14 bases lay in between. CDR1 SGHNT and CDR2 YYREEE come from the germline V gene (reference sequence).

The chain carries TRBV5-4 and TRBJ2-7; D uncertain. This TCR derives from a human donor with classical Hodgkin lymphoma. This sample comprised peripheral blood mononuclear cells (PBMCs), obtained before the fourth cycle of nivolumab. In DNA, the CDR3 is TGTGCCAGCAGCCCGCAAAGTAAGGGCTACGAGCAGTACTTC. Translating gives CASSPQSKGYEQYF.